This T cell receptor beta chain was observed in a study of blood T cell repertoires in COVID-19. In the original analysis: Amplification of reference gene primers was used by the study to estimate nucleated cell counts. Assay: immunoSEQ multiplex PCR; the TCRdb copy retains only in-frame clones and omits some. That table gives V, J and clone size, and the DNA gave D and trimming. The repertoire consists of nearly 300,000 clones, with approximately 84% occurring once and the leading ten covering around 1.6%. CDR1 and CDR2 from the germline V gene are MDHEN and SYDVKM. CDR3 size: 15 residues. The ends were cut back, 5 bases at V and 1 base at J, with 9 bases in the middle.

Sequenced material: peripheral blood. The receptor's source is a human donor with COVID-19, enrolled during active disease. The donor label of this sample is uncertain. The chain carries TRBV28 and TRBJ2-6, with D uncertain. The DNA of the CDR3 is TGTGCCAGCAGTCCCCCTAAGTCTGGGGCCAACGTCCTGACTTTC. Its translation: CASSPPKSGANVLTF.